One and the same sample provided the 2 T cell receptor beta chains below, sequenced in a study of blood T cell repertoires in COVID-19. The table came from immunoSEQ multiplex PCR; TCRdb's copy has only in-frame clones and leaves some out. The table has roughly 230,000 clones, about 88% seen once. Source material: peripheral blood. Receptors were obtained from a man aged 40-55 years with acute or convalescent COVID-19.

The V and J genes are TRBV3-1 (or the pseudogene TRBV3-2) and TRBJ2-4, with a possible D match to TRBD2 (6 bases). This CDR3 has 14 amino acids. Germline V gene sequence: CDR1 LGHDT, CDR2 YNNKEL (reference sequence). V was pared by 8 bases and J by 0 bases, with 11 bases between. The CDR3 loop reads CASEGGVAKNIQYF. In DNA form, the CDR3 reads TGTGCCAGCGAGGGCGGGGTAGCCAAAAACATTCAGTACTTC.

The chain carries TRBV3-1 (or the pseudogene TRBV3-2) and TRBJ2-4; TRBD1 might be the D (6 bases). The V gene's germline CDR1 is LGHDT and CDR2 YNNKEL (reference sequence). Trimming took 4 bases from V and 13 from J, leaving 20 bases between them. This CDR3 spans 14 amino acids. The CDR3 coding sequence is TGTGCCAGCAGCCCCGGACCGGTGGGGGCAACGCAGTACTTC. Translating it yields CASSPGPVGATQYF.